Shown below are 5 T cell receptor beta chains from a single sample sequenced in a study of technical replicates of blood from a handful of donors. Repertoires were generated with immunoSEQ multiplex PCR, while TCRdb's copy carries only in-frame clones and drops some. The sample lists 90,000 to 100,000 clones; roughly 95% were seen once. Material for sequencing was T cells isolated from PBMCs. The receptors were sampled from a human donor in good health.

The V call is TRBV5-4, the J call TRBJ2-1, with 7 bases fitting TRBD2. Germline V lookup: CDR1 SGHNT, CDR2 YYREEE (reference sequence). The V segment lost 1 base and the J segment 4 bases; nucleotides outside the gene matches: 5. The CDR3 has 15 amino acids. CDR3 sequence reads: CASSLSSGLYNEQFF. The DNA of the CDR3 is TGTGCCAGCAGCTTGAGTAGCGGGCTTTACAATGAGCAGTTCTTC.

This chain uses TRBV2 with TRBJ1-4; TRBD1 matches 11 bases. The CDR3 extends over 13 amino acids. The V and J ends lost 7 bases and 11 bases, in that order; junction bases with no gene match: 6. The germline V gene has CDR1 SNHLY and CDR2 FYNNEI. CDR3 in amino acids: CASTGTGGPKLFF. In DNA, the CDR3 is TGTGCCAGCACCGGGACAGGGGGTCCGAAACTGTTTTTT.

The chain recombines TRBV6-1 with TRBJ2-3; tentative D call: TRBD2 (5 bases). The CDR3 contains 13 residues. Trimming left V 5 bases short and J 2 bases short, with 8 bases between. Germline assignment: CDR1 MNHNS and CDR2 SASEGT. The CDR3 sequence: CASSSDSTDTQYF. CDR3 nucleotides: TGTGCCAGCAGTTCGGACTCCACAGATACGCAGTATTTT.

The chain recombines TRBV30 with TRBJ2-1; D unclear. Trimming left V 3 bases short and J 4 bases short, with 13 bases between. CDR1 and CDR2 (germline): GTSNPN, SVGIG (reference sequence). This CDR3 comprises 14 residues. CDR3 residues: CAWRENRVYNEQFF. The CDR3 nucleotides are TGTGCCTGGAGAGAAAATCGGGTTTACAATGAGCAGTTCTTC. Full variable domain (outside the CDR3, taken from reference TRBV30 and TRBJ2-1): SQTIHQWPATLVQPVGSPLSLECTVEGTSNPNLYWYRQAAGRGLQLLFYSVGIGQISSEVPQNLSASRPQDRQFILSSKKLLLSDSGFYLCAWRENRVYNEQFFGPGTRLTVL.

The CDR3 coding sequence is TGCGCCAGCAGCTTGGATTCAGCGGGACCCCCCAGCACAGATACGCAGTATTTT. Translated, it gives CASSLDSAGPPSTDTQYF. The chain has TRBV5-1 and TRBJ2-3, with TRBD2 matching 7 bases. The V and J ends lost 0 bases and 0 bases, in that order; junction bases with no gene match: 10. CDR3 size: 18 residues. Per the germline V gene, CDR1 is SGHRS and CDR2 is YFSETQ.